Below, 8 T cell receptor beta chains from the same sample are listed, as sequenced in a study of T cells in Graves' hyperthyroidism and ophthalmopathy (dated by TCRdb to between 2018 and 2021). Library preparation used multiplex PCR. This sample was sequenced with an Illumina HiSeq 2000. The TCR beta CDR3 regions were amplified from RNA transcripts. The first round of RT-PCR for the TCR CDR3 was performed with the HTBI primer set and the Qiagen OneStep RT-PCR kit. TCRdb itself trimmed the public reads at Q25 with fastp, ran MiXCR and retained productive beta chains. Each entry merges the rows of one CDR3 protein and shows their most common DNA and genes. The sample table contains hundreds of thousands of distinct CDR3 sequences; only one count was recorded for 16% of them. Of the sample, roughly 3.4% falls within the top ten clones. The sample comprised blood. All receptors derive from a woman in her 40s with Graves' ophthalmopathy.

In its sample, this clonotype was seen many times. The chain links TRBV20-1 to TRBJ1-1, with D maybe TRBD1 (6 bases). CDR3 length: 16 amino acids. Per the germline V gene, CDR1 is DFQATT and CDR2 is SNEGSKA (reference sequence). Trimming took 3 bases from V and 1 from J, leaving 18 bases between them. The CDR3 loop reads CSASLVQGWTNTEAFF. The CDR3, as DNA: TGCAGTGCTAGTTTGGTGCAGGGGTGGACGAACACTGAAGCTTTCTTT.

This clonotype has a count of ten or more. The chain carries TRBV20-1 and TRBJ1-1; D is undetermined. CDR1 and CDR2 (germline): DFQATT, SNEGSKA (reference sequence). The CDR3 runs to 11 residues. V lost 5 bases and J 7 bases, leaving 11 bases between the germline ends. The CDR3, as DNA: TGCAGTGCTTGGGGATGGAGTGAAGCTTTCTTT. It codes for CSAWGWSEAFF.

Remarks on this clonotype: A much larger clone differs from this one at a single base, so this may be a read error. Without the conserved terminal phenylalanine or tryptophan, this CDR3 likely stems from a read error. The CDR3 region has the DNA TGTGCCAGCATCGCCCCCGGAGGGTATAACACCGGGGAGCTGTTTCTT. This gives the protein CASIAPGGYNTGELFL. This chain uses TRBV2 with TRBJ2-2; tentatively, D is TRBD2 (6 bases). CDR1 and CDR2 from the germline V gene are SNHLY and FYNNEI. Trimming removed 7 bases from V and 2 bases from J, with 17 bases in between. The CDR3 contains 16 residues.

This clonotype was detected ten times or more. The rearrangement joins TRBV6-2 or TRBV6-3 to TRBJ2-5, with D perhaps TRBD2 (6 bases). Trimming took 7 bases from V and 5 from J, leaving 20 bases between them. Germline values: CDR1 MNHEY, CDR2 SVGEGT. The CDR3 consists of 15 residues. The CDR3, as DNA: TGTGCCAGCAACCACGGGGGACTTCTGGTGGAGACCCAGTACTTC. This encodes CASNHGGLLVETQYF.

This clonotype was recorded at least ten times. The chain carries TRBV10-3 and TRBJ2-7; D unclear. The germline V gene has CDR1 ENHRY and CDR2 SYGVKD. The CDR3 sequence is 12 residues long. V shed 3 bases and J shed 7 bases, with 10 bases lying between them. CDR3 loop: CAISELMGEQYF. For the CDR3, the DNA is TGTGCCATCAGTGAACTGATGGGGGAGCAGTACTTC.

This clonotype was recorded many times. V and J are TRBV7-6 and TRBJ1-1, with D hard to call. V was cut by 4 bases and J by 5 bases, with 14 bases left in between. The CDR3 extends over 14 amino acids. Germline V gene data show CDR1 as SGHVS and CDR2 as FNYEAQ. The CDR3 loop is CASSSTPGGTEAFF. CDR3 nucleotide sequence: TGTGCCAGCAGCTCTACTCCCGGAGGGACTGAAGCTTTCTTT.

Only a few counts were recorded for this clonotype. The chain is built from TRBV4-1 and TRBJ1-2; 7 bases fit TRBD1. V was pared by 2 bases and J by 1 base, with 10 bases of the junction left unmatched. The CDR3 extends over 17 amino acids. Germline assignment: CDR1 MGHRA and CDR2 YSYEKL. CDR3: CASSQTRGTDLNYGYTF. The DNA of the CDR3 is TGCGCCAGCAGCCAAACCCGCGGGACAGACCTTAACTATGGCTACACCTTC.

This clonotype has just a few counts. This chain uses TRBV4-2 with TRBJ2-3; 8 nucleotides match TRBD2. V trimming: 2 bases; J trimming: 6 bases; junction bases outside the gene matches: 10. Germline assignment: CDR1 LGHNA and CDR2 YNFKEQ. The CDR3 has 16 residues. Here the CDR3 reads CASSQTYGTSTDTQYF. CDR3 sequence (DNA): TGTGCCAGCAGCCAAACCTACGGGACTAGTACGGATACGCAGTATTTT.